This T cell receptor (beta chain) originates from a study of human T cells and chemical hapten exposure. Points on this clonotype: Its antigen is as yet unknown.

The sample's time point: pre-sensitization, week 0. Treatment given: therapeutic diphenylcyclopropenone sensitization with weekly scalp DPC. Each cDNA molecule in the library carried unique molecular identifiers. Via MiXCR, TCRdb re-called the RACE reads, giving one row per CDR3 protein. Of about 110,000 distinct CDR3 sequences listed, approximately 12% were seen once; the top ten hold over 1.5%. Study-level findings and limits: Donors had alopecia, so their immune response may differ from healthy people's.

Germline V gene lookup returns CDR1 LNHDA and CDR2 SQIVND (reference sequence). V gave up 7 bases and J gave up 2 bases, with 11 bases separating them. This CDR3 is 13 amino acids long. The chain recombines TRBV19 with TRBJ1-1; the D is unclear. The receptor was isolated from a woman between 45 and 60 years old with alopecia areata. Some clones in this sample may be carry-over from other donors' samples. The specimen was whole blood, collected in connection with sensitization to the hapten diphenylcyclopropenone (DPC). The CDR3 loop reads CASTEGLNTEAFF. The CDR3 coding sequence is TGTGCCAGTACCGAAGGTCTAAACACTGAAGCTTTCTTT.